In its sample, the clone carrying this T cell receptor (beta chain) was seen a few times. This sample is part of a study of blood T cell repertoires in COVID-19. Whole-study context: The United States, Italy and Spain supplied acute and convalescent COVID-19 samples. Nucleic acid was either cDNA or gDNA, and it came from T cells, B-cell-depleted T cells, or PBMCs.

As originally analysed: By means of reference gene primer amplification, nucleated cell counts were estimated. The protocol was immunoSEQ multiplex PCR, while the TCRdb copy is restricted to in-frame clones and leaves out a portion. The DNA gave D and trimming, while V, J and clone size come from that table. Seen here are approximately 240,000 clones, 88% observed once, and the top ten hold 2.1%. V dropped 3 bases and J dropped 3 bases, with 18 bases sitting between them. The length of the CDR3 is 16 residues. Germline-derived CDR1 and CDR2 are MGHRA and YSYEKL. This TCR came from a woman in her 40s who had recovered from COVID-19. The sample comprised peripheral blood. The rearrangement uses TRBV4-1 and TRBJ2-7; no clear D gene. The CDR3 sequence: CASSQLGPPADYEQYF. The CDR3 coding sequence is TGCGCCAGCAGCCAGCTAGGCCCACCGGCAGACTACGAGCAGTACTTC.